These T cell receptor beta chains were read from a single sample in a study of T cell changes during pregnancy in multiple sclerosis. TCRdb keeps only in-frame clones here, not all; method: immunoSEQ multiplex PCR. The table has 55,000 to 70,000 clones, more than 85% seen once; the top ten hold about 0.38%. The sample consisted of CD4+ T cells from peripheral blood mononuclear cells, taken in the third trimester of pregnancy. These receptors all come from a female donor with multiple sclerosis, enrolled in a pregnancy study. The CDR3 runs from the conserved cysteine through the conserved F or W. Each record gives: V gene, CDR3 protein.

V gene: TRBV5-1; CDR3 protein: CASSFVQPSEKLFF
V gene: TRBV2; CDR3 protein: CASSEARGGRPYEQYF
V gene: TRBV7-2; CDR3 protein: CASSWKLVGETQYF
V gene: TRBV4-3; CDR3 protein: CASSQDLGDSLEKLFF
V gene: TRBV5-1; CDR3 protein: CASSTDGAGNTIYF
V gene: TRBV18; CDR3 protein: CASSPQEASGNTIYF
V gene: TRBV6-1; CDR3 protein: CASSEAGTEGVGYTF
V gene: TRBV27; CDR3 protein: CASSSPAGGNNEQFF
V gene: TRBV19; CDR3 protein: CATQPTGIAYEQYF
V gene: TRBV14; CDR3 protein: CASSQDWGHLSGNTIYF
V gene: TRBV4-1; CDR3 protein: CASSQEAGVSYGYTF
V gene: TRBV7-2; CDR3 protein: CASSSSRTSYNEQFF
V gene: TRBV11-3; CDR3 protein: CASSSGLAENNEQFF
V gene: TRBV5-1; CDR3 protein: CASSSSLSSYNSPLHF
V gene: TRBV11-1; CDR3 protein: CASSPGQRWNTEAFF
V gene: TRBV6-5; CDR3 protein: CASSYSMAGSGYGYTF
V gene: TRBV11-2; CDR3 protein: CASSLAAGGLGELFF
V gene: TRBV7-8; CDR3 protein: CASSPRGANTGELFF
V gene: TRBV6-1; CDR3 protein: CASSEGPGNQPQHF
V gene: TRBV4-1; CDR3 protein: CASSQDWAGGYNEQFF
V gene: TRBV30; CDR3 protein: CAWSKQSYEQYF
V gene: TRBV11-2; CDR3 protein: CASSLETGDIQYF
V gene: TRBV7-3; CDR3 protein: CASSLPRRGSGGYTF
V gene: TRBV6-5; CDR3 protein: CASSSAGGSGANVLTF
V gene: TRBV15; CDR3 protein: CATSSPDRTDNYGYTF
V gene: TRBV11-3; CDR3 protein: CASSSGTSGVQETQYF
V gene: TRBV28; CDR3 protein: CASRYSQGAGANVLTF
V gene: TRBV30; CDR3 protein: CAWSRDQETQYF
V gene: TRBV30; CDR3 protein: CAWSQRETQYF
V gene: TRBV6-5; CDR3 protein: CASRVPGDSPYEQYF
V gene: TRBV5-8; CDR3 protein: CASSLVGTGAQNIQYF
V gene: TRBV28; CDR3 protein: CASSPRGGSFTEAFF
V gene: TRBV7-3; CDR3 protein: CASRAQPGSAEQYF